This paragraph covers one TCR beta chain sequence. Its matching antigen is unknown. Clones were read by immunoSEQ multiplex PCR, and TCRdb kept only the in-frame ones, dropping some. This sample has approximately 1.5 million clones, with about 98% found just once. The CDR3 has 17 residues. From germline, CDR1 is SGHAT and CDR2 FQNNGV. V was trimmed by 0 bases and J by 0 bases, leaving 15 bases between them. The sample originates from a study of shared clonotypes between healthy human individuals. Study results and limitations: Sample collection involved blood only; tissue repertoires are likely different. Donor clonotype sharing was expected to depend on sequencing depth.

Sequenced sample: naive CD4+ T cells sorted from blood. Stated subset: CD45RA+ positively selected. The chain combines TRBV11-2 with TRBJ2-7; D is ambiguous. The clonotype was recovered from a man aged 30-40 years in good health. The CDR3 reads CASSLDPGPRSSYEQYF. CDR3 DNA sequence: TGTGCCAGCAGCTTAGATCCCGGGCCCCGGAGCTCCTACGAGCAGTACTTC.